The entry below gives a single T cell receptor (beta chain) sequence along with its context. There are 15 residues in the CDR3. The J segment lost 4 bases and the V segment lost 4 bases, leaving 5 bases of the junction unmatched. Per germline, CDR1 SGHTS and CDR2 YDEGEE. The data stem from a study of blood T cell repertoires in COVID-19. Study as a whole: The United States, Italy and Spain were the sources of the acute and convalescent COVID-19 samples. The cDNA or gDNA used as material had been derived from T cells, B-cell-depleted T cells, or PBMCs.

Measured with immunoSEQ multiplex PCR; TCRdb has only the in-frame clones, and not every one. The sample gives roughly 150,000 clones, approximately 90% of which show up once; 15% is in the top ten. The sequence was obtained from a woman aged 40 to 50 with acute or convalescent COVID-19. The chain joins TRBV5-8 to TRBJ1-5; 10 positions match TRBD1. Sequencing was performed on peripheral blood. DNA of the CDR3: TGTGCCAGCAGCACCGGGACAGGGGCGAATCAGCCCCAGCATTTT. Translation gives CASSTGTGANQPQHF.